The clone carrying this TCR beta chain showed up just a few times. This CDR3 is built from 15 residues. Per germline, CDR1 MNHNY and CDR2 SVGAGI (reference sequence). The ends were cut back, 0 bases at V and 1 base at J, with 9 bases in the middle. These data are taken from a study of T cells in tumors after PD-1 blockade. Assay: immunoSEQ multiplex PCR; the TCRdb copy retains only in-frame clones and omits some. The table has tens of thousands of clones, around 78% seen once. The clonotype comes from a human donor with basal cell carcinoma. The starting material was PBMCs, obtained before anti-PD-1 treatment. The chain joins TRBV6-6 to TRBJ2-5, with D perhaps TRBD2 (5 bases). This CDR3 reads CASSYSVSGQETQYF. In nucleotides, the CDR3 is TGTGCCAGCAGTTACTCAGTCAGCGGCCAAGAGACCCAGTACTTC.